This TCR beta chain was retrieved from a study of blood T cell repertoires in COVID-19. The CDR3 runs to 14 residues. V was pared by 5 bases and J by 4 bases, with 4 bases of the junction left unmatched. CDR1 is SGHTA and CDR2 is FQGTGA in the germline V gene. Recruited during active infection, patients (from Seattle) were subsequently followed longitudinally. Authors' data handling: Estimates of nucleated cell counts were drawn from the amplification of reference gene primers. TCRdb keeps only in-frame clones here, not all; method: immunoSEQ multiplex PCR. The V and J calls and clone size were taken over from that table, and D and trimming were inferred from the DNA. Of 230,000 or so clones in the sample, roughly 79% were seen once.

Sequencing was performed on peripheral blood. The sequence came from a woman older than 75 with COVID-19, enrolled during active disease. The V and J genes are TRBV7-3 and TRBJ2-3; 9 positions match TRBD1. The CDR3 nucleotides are TGTGCCAGCAGCCGGAGGACAGGGGCAGATACGCAGTATTTT. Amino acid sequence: CASSRRTGADTQYF.